Given below is one T cell receptor (beta chain) in context. These data belong to a study of blood T cell repertoires in COVID-19. Background on the study: Samples came from the United States, Italy and Spain, spanning acute and convalescent COVID-19.

The junction had 0 bases not matched to a gene; V was cut back by 3 bases and J by 6 bases. CDR3 length: 15 residues. From germline, CDR1 is SEHNR and CDR2 FQNEAQ (reference sequence). Using immunoSEQ multiplex PCR, the repertoire was profiled, and TCRdb retains in-frame clones only, with some absent. The data hold about 36,000 clones, with around four fifths observed a single time. The clonotype originates from a man aged 55-75 years with COVID-19, enrolled during active disease. The sample consisted of peripheral blood. The chain carries TRBV7-9 and TRBJ2-2, with TRBD2 identical over 14 bases. The CDR3 loop reads CASSLGLAGAGELFF. CDR3 in DNA: TGTGCCAGCAGCTTGGGACTAGCGGGGGCCGGGGAGCTGTTTTTT.